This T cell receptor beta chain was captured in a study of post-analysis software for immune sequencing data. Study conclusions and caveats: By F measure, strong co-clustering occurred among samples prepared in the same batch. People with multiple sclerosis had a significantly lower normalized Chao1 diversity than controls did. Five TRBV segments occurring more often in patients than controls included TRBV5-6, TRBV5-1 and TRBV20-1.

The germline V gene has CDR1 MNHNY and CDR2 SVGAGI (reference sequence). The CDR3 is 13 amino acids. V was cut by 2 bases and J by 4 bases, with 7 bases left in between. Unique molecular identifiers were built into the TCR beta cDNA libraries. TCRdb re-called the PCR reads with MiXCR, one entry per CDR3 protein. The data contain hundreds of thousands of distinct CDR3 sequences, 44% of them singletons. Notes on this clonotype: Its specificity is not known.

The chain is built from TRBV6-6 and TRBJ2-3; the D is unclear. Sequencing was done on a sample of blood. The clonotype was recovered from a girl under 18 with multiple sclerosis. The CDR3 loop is CASSYPLADTQYF. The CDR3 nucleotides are TGTGCCAGCAGTTACCCTCTAGCAGATACGCAGTATTTT.